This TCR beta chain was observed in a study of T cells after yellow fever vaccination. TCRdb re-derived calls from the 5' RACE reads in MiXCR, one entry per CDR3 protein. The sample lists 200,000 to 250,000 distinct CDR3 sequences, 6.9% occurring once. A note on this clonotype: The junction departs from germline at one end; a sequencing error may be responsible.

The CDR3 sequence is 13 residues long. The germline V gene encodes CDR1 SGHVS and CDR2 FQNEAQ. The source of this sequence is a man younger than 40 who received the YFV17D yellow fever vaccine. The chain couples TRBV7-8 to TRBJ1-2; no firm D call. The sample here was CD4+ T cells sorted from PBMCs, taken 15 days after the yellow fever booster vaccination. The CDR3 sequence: CPSSPQTSYGYTF. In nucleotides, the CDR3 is TGTCCCAGCAGCCCCCAGACATCTTATGGCTACACCTTC.